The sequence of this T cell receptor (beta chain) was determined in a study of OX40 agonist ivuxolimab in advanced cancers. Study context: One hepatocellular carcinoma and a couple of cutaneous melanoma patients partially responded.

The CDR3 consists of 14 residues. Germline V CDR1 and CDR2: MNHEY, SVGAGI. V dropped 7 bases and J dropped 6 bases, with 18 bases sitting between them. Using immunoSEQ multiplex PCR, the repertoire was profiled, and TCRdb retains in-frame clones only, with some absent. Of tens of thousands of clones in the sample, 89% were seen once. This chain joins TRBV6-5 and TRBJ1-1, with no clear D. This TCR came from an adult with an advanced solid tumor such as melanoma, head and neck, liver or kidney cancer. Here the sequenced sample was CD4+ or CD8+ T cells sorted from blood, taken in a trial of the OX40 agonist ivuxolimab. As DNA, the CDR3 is TGTGCCAGCACCCTTTGGTCCCTAGGCTCTGAAGCTTTCTTT. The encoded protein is CASTLWSLGSEAFF.